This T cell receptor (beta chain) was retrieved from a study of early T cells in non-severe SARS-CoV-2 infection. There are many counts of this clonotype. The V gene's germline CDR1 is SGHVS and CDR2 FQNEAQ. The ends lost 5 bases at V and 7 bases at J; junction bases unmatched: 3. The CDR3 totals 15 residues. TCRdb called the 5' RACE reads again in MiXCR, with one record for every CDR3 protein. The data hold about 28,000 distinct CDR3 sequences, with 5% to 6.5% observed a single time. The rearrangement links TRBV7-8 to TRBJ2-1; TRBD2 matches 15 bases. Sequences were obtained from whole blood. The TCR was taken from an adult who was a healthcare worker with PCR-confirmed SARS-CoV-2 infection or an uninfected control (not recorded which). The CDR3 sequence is CASSLGTSGGNEQFF. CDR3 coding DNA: TGTGCCAGCAGCCTGGGGACTAGCGGGGGGAATGAGCAGTTCTTC.